There are a few counts of the clone carrying this T cell receptor (beta chain). This sample was included in a study of blood T cell repertoires in COVID-19. Study processing details: Reference gene primers were amplified, and this amplification served to estimate nucleated cell counts. Clones were sequenced by immunoSEQ multiplex PCR, and TCRdb holds only the in-frame ones, with some missing. That table gives V, J and clone size, and the DNA gave D and trimming. The table includes 130,000 or so clones, 55% to 75% detected once. The trim removed 3 bases at V and 10 bases at J, leaving 6 bases unmatched. In germline, CDR1 is MNHEY, CDR2 SMNVEV (reference sequence). The CDR3 runs 14 residues.

The TCR was taken from a woman in her seventies with acute or convalescent COVID-19. J is TRBJ1-6 and V is TRBV27, with 7 bases that match TRBD1. The sequenced sample was peripheral blood. The CDR3 DNA reads TGTGCCAGCAGTTTCCGACAGGGAGACTCACCCCTCCACTTT. Translated, it gives CASSFRQGDSPLHF.